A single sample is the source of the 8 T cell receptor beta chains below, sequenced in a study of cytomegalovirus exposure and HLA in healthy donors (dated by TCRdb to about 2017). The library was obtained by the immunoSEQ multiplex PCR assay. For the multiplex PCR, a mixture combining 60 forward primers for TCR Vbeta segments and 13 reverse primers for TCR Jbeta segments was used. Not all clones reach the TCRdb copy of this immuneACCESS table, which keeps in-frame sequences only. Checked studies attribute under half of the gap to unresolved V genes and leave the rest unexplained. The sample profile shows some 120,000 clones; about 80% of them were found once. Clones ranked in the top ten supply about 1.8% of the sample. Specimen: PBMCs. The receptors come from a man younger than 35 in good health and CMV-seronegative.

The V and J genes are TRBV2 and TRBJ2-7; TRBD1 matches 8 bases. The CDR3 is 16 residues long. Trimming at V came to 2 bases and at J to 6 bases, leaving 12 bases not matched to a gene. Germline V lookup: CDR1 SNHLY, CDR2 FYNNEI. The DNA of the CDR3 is TGTGCCAGCAGTGAACCGGGCAGGGGGCTGAGAACCGAGCAGTACTTC. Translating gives CASSEPGRGLRTEQYF.

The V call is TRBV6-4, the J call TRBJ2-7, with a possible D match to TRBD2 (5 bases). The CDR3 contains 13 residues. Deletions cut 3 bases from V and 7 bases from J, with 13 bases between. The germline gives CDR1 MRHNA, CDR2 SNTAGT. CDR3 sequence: CASSEGTRGEQYF. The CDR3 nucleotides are TGTGCCAGCAGTGAGGGTACCCGAGGGGAGCAGTACTTC.

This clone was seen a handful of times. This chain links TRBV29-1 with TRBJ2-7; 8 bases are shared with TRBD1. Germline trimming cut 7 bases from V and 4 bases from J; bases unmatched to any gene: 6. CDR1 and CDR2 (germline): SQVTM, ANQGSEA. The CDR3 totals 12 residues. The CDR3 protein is CSATTGVYEQYF. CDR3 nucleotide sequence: TGCAGCGCAACGACAGGGGTTTACGAGCAGTACTTC.

CDR3 sequence reads: CATSRVAGVGSLNTGELFF. The DNA for the CDR3 is TGTGCCACCAGCAGAGTTGCGGGAGTGGGGTCCTTAAACACCGGGGAGCTGTTTTTT. The chain joins TRBV15 to TRBJ2-2, with TRBD2 matching over 7 bases. There are 19 residues in the CDR3. V trimming: 1 base; J trimming: 2 bases; junction bases outside the gene matches: 13. Germline CDR1 reads LNHNV; CDR2 reads YYDKDF (reference sequence).

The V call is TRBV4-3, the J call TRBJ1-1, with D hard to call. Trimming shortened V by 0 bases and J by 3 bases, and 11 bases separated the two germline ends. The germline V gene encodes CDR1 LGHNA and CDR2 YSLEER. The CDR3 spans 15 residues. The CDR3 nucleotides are TGCGCCAGCAGCCAAGATGAGCGGGGTTACACTGAAGCTTTCTTT. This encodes CASSQDERGYTEAFF.

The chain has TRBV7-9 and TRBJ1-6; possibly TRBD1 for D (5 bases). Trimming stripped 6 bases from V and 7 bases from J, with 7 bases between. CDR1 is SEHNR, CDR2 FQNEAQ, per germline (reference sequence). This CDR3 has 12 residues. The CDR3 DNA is TGTGCCAGCAGTCAGGGAAATTCACCCCTCCACTTT. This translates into CASSQGNSPLHF.

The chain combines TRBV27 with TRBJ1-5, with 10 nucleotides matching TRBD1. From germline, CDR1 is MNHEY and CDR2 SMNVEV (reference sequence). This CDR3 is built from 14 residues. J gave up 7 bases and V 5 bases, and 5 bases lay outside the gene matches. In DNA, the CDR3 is TGTGCCAGCAGTCCGGACAGGGGGGGGCAGCCCCAGCATTTT. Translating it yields CASSPDRGGQPQHF.

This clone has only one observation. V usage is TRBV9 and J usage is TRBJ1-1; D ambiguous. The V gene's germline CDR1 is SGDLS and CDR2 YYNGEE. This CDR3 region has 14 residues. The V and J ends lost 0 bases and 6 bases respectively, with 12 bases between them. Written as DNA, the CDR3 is TGTGCCAGCAGCGTAGTCTCCCGCGGCGCTGAAGCTTTCTTT. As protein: CASSVVSRGAEAFF. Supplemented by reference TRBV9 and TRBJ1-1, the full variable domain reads DSGVTQTPKHLITATGQRVTLRCSPRSGDLSVYWYQQSLDQGLQFLIQYYNGEERAKGNILERFSAQQFPDLHSELNLSSLELGDSALYFCASSVVSRGAEAFFGQGTRLTVV.